The 21 T cell receptor beta chains below come from one sample, sequenced in a study of T cell responses to AZD1222 COVID-19 vaccine. Clones were sequenced by immunoSEQ multiplex PCR, and TCRdb holds only the in-frame ones, with some missing. The sample carries about 140,000 clones, 92% recorded once. The specimen comprised peripheral blood, sampled 28 days after the second AZD1222 dose. The receptors stem from an adult who received the AZD1222 COVID-19 vaccine.

The genes are TRBV28 and TRBJ1-5; the match to TRBD1 covers 7 bases. Germline-derived CDR1 and CDR2 are MDHEN and SYDVKM. The CDR3 is 15 residues long. J gave up 7 bases and V 4 bases, and 10 bases lay outside the gene matches. DNA for the CDR3: TGTGCCAGCAGTTACCGACAGGGAAGTTGGCAGCCCCAGCATTTT. This codes for CASSYRQGSWQPQHF.

The chain couples TRBV19 to TRBJ1-1; D is perhaps TRBD1 (6 bases). V was trimmed by 5 bases and J by 5 bases, leaving 18 bases between them. This CDR3 has 15 residues. The germline gives CDR1 LNHDA, CDR2 SQIVND (reference sequence). The CDR3 sequence is CASSAPAGARTEAFF. CDR3 DNA sequence: TGTGCCAGTAGTGCCCCCGCGGGGGCGCGAACTGAAGCTTTCTTT.

The CDR3: CASSFKEGNQPQHF. As DNA, the CDR3 is TGTGCCAGCAGTTTTAAGGAGGGGAATCAGCCCCAGCATTTT. The genes are TRBV27 and TRBJ1-5, with D perhaps TRBD1 (5 bases). V dropped 3 bases and J dropped 4 bases, with 10 bases sitting between them. Germline CDR1 and CDR2: MNHEY and SMNVEV (reference sequence). The CDR3 spans 14 residues.

The chain couples TRBV19 to TRBJ1-5; 7 bases line up with TRBD1. V lost 4 bases and J lost 2; bases outside the gene matches: 8. CDR3 size: 16 residues. Germline CDR1 LNHDA, CDR2 SQIVND (reference sequence). The CDR3 here is CASSTQGGTGNQPQHF. DNA of the CDR3: TGTGCCAGTAGTACCCAGGGGGGGACGGGCAATCAGCCCCAGCATTTT.

This clone was found once. The chain joins TRBV27 to TRBJ1-1; 8 nucleotides match TRBD1. The CDR3 is made up of 12 amino acids. J lost 12 bases, V lost 4 bases, and 7 bases had no gene match. Germline V gene sequence: CDR1 MNHEY, CDR2 SMNVEV (reference sequence). CDR3 DNA: TGTGCCAGCAGTTCCATGGACAGGGACACTTTCTTT. It codes for CASSSMDRDTFF.

This chain links TRBV21-1 with TRBJ1-6; the table's D call, TRBD1, has no DNA check behind it. TRBV21-1 is deemed a pseudogene. CDR3 length: 17 amino acids. CDR3 amino acids: CASSKGKERQGNSPLHF. The CDR3 DNA reads as TGTGCCAGCAGCAAAGGAAAGGAGAGACAGGGGAATTCACCCCTCCACTTT.

The chain has TRBV2 and TRBJ1-5; no firm D call. CDR1 is SNHLY and CDR2 is FYNNEI in the germline V gene. This CDR3 region has 14 residues. V lost 2 bases and J 7 bases, leaving 12 bases between the germline ends. The DNA of the CDR3 is TGTGCCAGCAGTGAATCTACGGGCGGGCAGCCCCAGCATTTT. It yields the protein CASSESTGGQPQHF. Filled out from reference TRBV2 and TRBJ1-5, the complete variable domain reads EPEVTQTPSHQVTQMGQEVILRCVPISNHLYFYWYRQILGQKVEFLVSFYNNEISEKSEIFDDQFSVERPDGSNFTLKIRSTKLEDSAMYFCASSESTGGQPQHFGDGTRLSIL.

CDR3 coding DNA: TGTGCCATCAGTGAGCCTACTAGCGGGGGAGAGACCCAGTACTTC. Translating gives CAISEPTSGGETQYF. The chain couples TRBV10-3 to TRBJ2-5, with TRBD2 identical over 11 bases. The V and J ends lost 2 bases and 4 bases, in that order; junction bases with no gene match: 3. The germline V gene encodes CDR1 ENHRY and CDR2 SYGVKD. The CDR3 runs 15 residues.

The chain couples TRBV28 to TRBJ1-2, with a weak D call TRBD1 (6 bases). Germline V gene sequence: CDR1 MDHEN, CDR2 SYDVKM. The length of the CDR3 is 14 residues. Trimming removed 7 bases from V and 4 bases from J, with 16 bases in between. The CDR3 spells CASTESRDIYGYTF. The CDR3 DNA is TGTGCCAGCACCGAGAGCCGGGACATCTATGGCTACACCTTC.

The genes are TRBV21-1 and TRBJ1-4; the table names TRBD1, a call not compared with the DNA. TRBV21-1 is assigned pseudogene status. This CDR3 contains 16 residues. This CDR3 reads CASSRRQGPTNEKLFF. The CDR3 DNA sequence: TGTGCCAGCAGCAGGAGACAGGGTCCAACTAATGAAAAACTGTTTTTT.

The V and J genes are TRBV6-5 and TRBJ2-2; possibly TRBD2 for D (6 bases). Trimming took 6 bases from V and 4 from J, leaving 15 bases between them. The CDR3 loop spans 15 amino acids. From germline, CDR1 is MNHEY and CDR2 SVGAGI. CDR3 amino acids: CASRLQTSATGELFF. The CDR3 DNA is TGTGCCAGCAGGCTCCAGACTAGTGCCACCGGGGAGCTGTTTTTT.

The rearrangement links TRBV6-6 to TRBJ2-3; D is unresolved. Germline loops: CDR1 MNHNY, CDR2 SVGAGI (reference sequence). The CDR3 loop spans 15 amino acids. V dropped 4 bases and J dropped 4 bases, with 15 bases sitting between them. The CDR3 reads CASSSPGSGADTQYF. In DNA form, the CDR3 reads TGTGCCAGCAGTTCCCCGGGTTCGGGCGCAGATACGCAGTATTTT.

This clone was detected once. The chain has TRBV27 and TRBJ2-4; a possible D gene is TRBD2 (6 bases). Germline values: CDR1 MNHEY, CDR2 SMNVEV (reference sequence). V lost 2 bases and J lost 0, with 8 bases in between. There are 15 residues in the CDR3. The CDR3 protein is CASSLGGRAKNIQYF. CDR3 DNA: TGTGCCAGCAGTTTAGGAGGGAGAGCCAAAAACATTCAGTACTTC.

This chain links TRBV12-3 or TRBV12-4 with TRBJ1-1; D gene uncertain. V was pared by 5 bases and J by 1 base, with 8 bases between. The CDR3 consists of 13 residues. The CDR3 DNA follows: TGTGCCAGCAGTCTCGGGTCGAACACTGAAGCTTTCTTT. It yields the protein CASSLGSNTEAFF.

J is TRBJ2-1 and V is TRBV4-3; D may be TRBD2 (5 bases). Germline V lookup: CDR1 LGHNA, CDR2 YSLEER. V was trimmed by 4 bases and J by 8 bases, leaving 18 bases between them. The CDR3 is made up of 15 amino acids. CDR3 in DNA: TGCGCCAGCAGCCTATCTAGAAATATGAGGGATGAGCAGTTCTTC. Amino acids: CASSLSRNMRDEQFF.

This clone came up once. The rearrangement joins TRBV19 to TRBJ1-3; 8 bases align to TRBD1. Germline CDR1 reads LNHDA; CDR2 reads SQIVND (reference sequence). V shed 5 bases and J 0 bases; nucleotides not matched to a gene: 6. The CDR3 has 16 amino acids. CDR3 sequence: CASSHQGARSGNTIYF. The CDR3 coding sequence is TGTGCCAGTAGTCACCAGGGGGCGCGCTCTGGAAACACCATATATTTT.

This clone has a count of ten or more. The V call is TRBV4-3, the J call TRBJ2-7; D remains ambiguous. The germline CDR1 and CDR2 sequences are LGHNA and YSLEER. This CDR3 contains 14 residues. Trimming took off 2 bases at V and 2 bases at J, with 10 bases between the two ends. The CDR3 loop is CASSQWRSAYEQYF. The CDR3 DNA sequence: TGCGCCAGCAGCCAATGGCGGAGCGCCTACGAGCAGTACTTC.

V gene TRBV6-6 combines with J gene TRBJ1-1, with unresolved D. The CDR3 sequence is 13 residues long. Germline V CDR1 and CDR2: MNHNY, SVGAGI (reference sequence). V was cut by 5 bases and J by 0 bases, with 7 bases left in between. The CDR3 sequence is CASSGSLNTEAFF. DNA of the CDR3: TGTGCCAGCAGTGGGTCCTTGAACACTGAAGCTTTCTTT.

The CDR3 nucleotides read TGCGCCAGCAGAGGGCGTGCGAACACCGGGGAGCTGTTTTTT. This translates into CASRGRANTGELFF. The chain carries TRBV5-1 and TRBJ2-2, with D unresolved. CDR3 length: 14 residues. V lost 5 bases and J lost 0, with 8 bases in between. Germline-derived CDR1 and CDR2 are SGHRS and YFSETQ.

The gene calls are TRBV7-2 and TRBJ1-4; possible D gene TRBD1, 5 bases. This CDR3 contains 15 residues. V shed 5 bases and J shed 5 bases, with 15 bases lying between them. The V gene's germline CDR1 is SGHTA and CDR2 FQGNSA. CDR3 sequence: CASSPMGTLNEKLFF. The CDR3 DNA follows: TGTGCCAGCAGCCCGATGGGGACGTTGAATGAAAAACTGTTTTTT.

The CDR3 reads CASSLAGVSYNEQFF. In DNA form, the CDR3 reads TGTGCCAGCAGTCTAGCGGGGGTCTCCTACAATGAGCAGTTCTTC. The chain joins TRBV27 to TRBJ2-1, with 10 nucleotides matching TRBD2. Trimming cost V 5 bases and J 0 bases; bases outside gene matches: 1. Looked up from germline, CDR1 is MNHEY and CDR2 is SMNVEV (reference sequence). CDR3 length equals 15 residues.